These 29 T cell receptor beta chains share one sample of origin, sequenced in a study of CD8+CD57+ T cells in acquired aplastic anemia (dated by TCRdb to the late 2010s). The patients picked for sequencing were ones in whom flow cytometry had shown an expansion of CD8+CD57+ cells. The sample was run on an Illumina HiSeq 2000. TCR beta VDJ combination and CDR3 sequence profiling used genomic DNA as the template. TCRdb's own reprocessing of the public reads used fastp at Q25 and MiXCR and kept productive beta chains. When rows share a CDR3 protein, they turn into one entry using the most common DNA and genes. The sample data list more than 150,000 distinct CDR3 sequences, and roughly 50% of these were observed just once. The leading ten clones occupy 10% to 15% of the sample. Sequencing was performed on sorted CD4+, CD8+, or CD8+CD57+ T cells (not recorded which) from PBMCs. The receptors originated from a human donor with aplastic anemia.

This chain uses TRBV5-5 with TRBJ1-1, with a tentative D call TRBD1 (6 bases). Germline V CDR1 and CDR2: SGHKS, YYEKEE (reference sequence). This CDR3 region has 14 residues. Trimming took 0 bases from V and 3 from J, leaving 9 bases between them. CDR3: CASSLGQEYTEAFF. The CDR3 region has the DNA TGTGCCAGCAGCTTGGGACAGGAGTACACTGAAGCTTTCTTT. Full variable domain (rest looked up from reference TRBV5-5 and TRBJ1-1): DAGVTQSPTHLIKTRGQQVTLRCSPISGHKSVSWYQQVLGQGPQFIFQYYEKEERGRGNFPDRFSARQFPNYSSELNVNALLLGDSALYLCASSLGQEYTEAFFGQGTRLTVV.

The rearrangement links TRBV29-1 to TRBJ1-5; D call uncertain. The CDR3 sequence is 13 residues long. V was trimmed by 5 bases and J by 5 bases, leaving 13 bases between them. The V gene's germline CDR1 is SQVTM and CDR2 ANQGSEA. The CDR3 protein is CSVHPGIDQPQHF. Written as DNA, the CDR3 is TGCAGCGTTCACCCGGGGATAGATCAGCCCCAGCATTTT.

The chain is built from TRBV11-2 and TRBJ2-7; TRBD2 agrees at 7 bases. The CDR3 runs 16 residues. Germline values: CDR1 SGHAT, CDR2 FQNNGV. Trimming removed 0 bases from V and 4 bases from J; junction bases left unmatched: 9. CDR3 sequence (DNA): TGTGCCAGCAGCTTAGATAGTTCGGGGGGTAGGTACGAGCAGTACTTC. It codes for CASSLDSSGGRYEQYF.

At least ten counts were recorded for this clonotype. The V call is TRBV7-2, the J call TRBJ2-5, with D tentatively TRBD1 or TRBD2 (5 bases each). V lost 5 bases to trimming and J lost 2 bases, with 9 bases between them. This CDR3 region has 13 residues. Germline CDR1 SGHTA, CDR2 FQGNSA. The CDR3 DNA is TGTGCCAGCAGCCCGGGACGGCAAGAGACCCAGTACTTC. The encoded protein is CASSPGRQETQYF.

The table lists this clonotype with many counts. The chain carries TRBV19 and TRBJ2-2; 8 bases are shared with TRBD1. CDR1 is LNHDA, CDR2 SQIVND, per germline (reference sequence). The CDR3 is 15 residues long. J lost 1 base, V lost 8 bases, and 6 bases had no gene match. The DNA for the CDR3 is TGTGCCAGTTGGCCGGGACAGGAGAACACCGGGGAGCTGTTTTTT. Protein: CASWPGQENTGELFF. The full variable domain, its missing parts supplied by reference TRBV19 and TRBJ2-2, is DGGITQSPKYLFRKEGQNVTLSCEQNLNHDAMYWYRQDPGQGLRLIYYSQIVNDFQKGDIAEGYSVSREKKESFPLTVTSAQKNPTAFYLCASWPGQENTGELFFGEGSRLTVL.

The J gene is TRBJ1-5, the V gene TRBV24-1, with a weak D call TRBD1 (6 bases). Per the germline V gene, CDR1 is KGHDR and CDR2 is SFDVKD. Trimming shortened V by 4 bases and J by 4 bases, and 16 bases separated the two germline ends. The CDR3 is 16 amino acids. CDR3 nucleotides: TGTGCCACCAGTGACCCCCATGGACAGCTAAATCAGCCCCAGCATTTT. This gives the protein CATSDPHGQLNQPQHF.

The V call is TRBV12-3 or TRBV12-4, the J call TRBJ1-2; D ambiguous. Trimming stripped 4 bases from V and 4 bases from J, with 10 bases between. CDR3 length: 13 residues. The CDR3 nucleotides are TGTGCCAGCAGTTCCGGGGAGAGCTATGGCTACACCTTC. This sequence encodes CASSSGESYGYTF.

This chain uses TRBV3-1 with TRBJ2-7; no clear D. The CDR3 spans 13 residues. The germline V and J ends were trimmed by 0 bases and 2 bases, with 5 bases remaining between them. Germline CDR1 and CDR2: LGHDT and YNNKEL (reference sequence). CDR3 DNA sequence: TGTGCCAGCAGCCAAGATAACGCCTACGAGCAGTACTTC. Encoded protein: CASSQDNAYEQYF.

The gene calls are TRBV5-4 and TRBJ2-7; D not certain. Between the trimmed V and J ends, which lost 0 bases and 2 bases, there was a span of 6 bases. Per the germline V gene, CDR1 is SGHNT and CDR2 is YYREEE (reference sequence). The CDR3 covers 13 residues. The CDR3 region is CASSLDQTYEQYF. CDR3 coding DNA: TGTGCCAGCAGCTTGGACCAGACCTACGAGCAGTACTTC.

In DNA form, the CDR3 reads TGCAGCGTTGAACAGTCCTATGGCTACACCTTC. Protein sequence: CSVEQSYGYTF. The chain combines TRBV29-1 with TRBJ1-2; D is uncertain. V lost 2 bases and J lost 4, with 5 bases in between. Germline V gene lookup returns CDR1 SQVTM and CDR2 ANQGSEA. The CDR3 extends over 11 amino acids.

The chain has TRBV12-3 or TRBV12-4 and TRBJ1-1; the D is unclear. Trimming pared 5 bases from V and 4 bases from J, leaving 11 bases between. CDR3 size: 13 residues. The chain's CDR3 is CASSIYMGTEAFF. CDR3 bases: TGTGCCAGCAGTATCTACATGGGCACTGAAGCTTTCTTT.

The CDR3 reads CALEYSEQFF. CDR3 DNA: TGTGCCCTCGAGTACTCTGAGCAGTTCTTC. This chain links TRBV19 with TRBJ2-1; no firm D call. The germline V gene has CDR1 LNHDA and CDR2 SQIVND (reference sequence). This CDR3 is 10 amino acids long. Trimming took 11 bases from V and 9 from J, leaving 11 bases between them. Full variable domain (missing parts from reference TRBV19 and TRBJ2-1): DGGITQSPKYLFRKEGQNVTLSCEQNLNHDAMYWYRQDPGQGLRLIYYSQIVNDFQKGDIAEGYSVSREKKESFPLTVTSAQKNPTAFYLCALEYSEQFFGPGTRLTVL.

This clonotype has at least ten counts. This chain links TRBV5-1 with TRBJ2-1; 11 bases are shared with TRBD2. The CDR3 runs 15 residues. The germline V gene has CDR1 SGHRS and CDR2 YFSETQ. V lost 6 bases and J lost 1; bases outside the gene matches: 3. The DNA of the CDR3 is TGCGCCAGCACTTTAGCGGGGGGGTCCTACAATGAGCAGTTCTTC. The encoded protein is CASTLAGGSYNEQFF.

A note on this clonotype: A much bigger clone sits one base away, suggesting this may be a read error. The genes are TRBV6-1 and TRBJ1-2; perhaps TRBD1 as D (6 bases). Trimming cost V 11 bases and J 8 bases, with 18 bases left between them. Germline V CDR1 and CDR2: MNHNS, SASEGT. The CDR3 length is 12 residues. This chain's CDR3 is CAGTNTGSGYTF. CDR3 nucleotide sequence: TGTGCCGGCACAAACACAGGGTCAGGCTACACCTTC.

A single count supports this clonotype. The junction does not match germline at one end; this may be a read error. The CDR3 loop is CASSYSGTSGGSTDTQYF. The CDR3 nucleotides are TGTGCCAGCAGTTACTCCGGGACTAGCGGGGGCAGCACAGATACGCAGTATTTT. The chain links TRBV10-3 to TRBJ2-3; TRBD2 aligns across 14 bases. The CDR3 spans 18 residues. The germline V gene has CDR1 ENHRY and CDR2 SYGVKD.

This chain joins TRBV7-2 and TRBJ1-2, with 10 bases lining up with TRBD1. This CDR3 contains 15 residues. CDR1 SGHTA and CDR2 FQGNSA come from the germline V gene. Losses at the gene ends were 5 bases for V and 7 bases for J; bases not matched to a gene: 10. The CDR3 region is CASSQHGQGVSGYTF. The CDR3 DNA reads as TGTGCCAGCAGCCAACACGGACAGGGGGTGTCTGGCTACACCTTC.

V gene TRBV15 combines with J gene TRBJ2-2; D call uncertain. V gave up 0 bases and J gave up 7 bases, with 6 bases separating them. Germline lookup yields CDR1 LNHNV and CDR2 YYDKDF (reference sequence). The CDR3 has 13 residues. This CDR3 is CATSRDWVGELFF. In DNA form, the CDR3 reads TGTGCCACCAGCAGAGACTGGGTCGGGGAGCTGTTTTTT. The entire variable domain, with the rest obtained from reference TRBV15 and TRBJ2-2, is as follows: DAMVIQNPRYQVTQFGKPVTLSCSQTLNHNVMYWYQQKSSQAPKLLFHYYDKDFNNEADTPDNFQSRRPNTSFCFLDIRSPGLGDTAMYLCATSRDWVGELFFGEGSRLTVL.

This clonotype was recorded at least ten times. This chain uses TRBV2 with TRBJ1-3; D may be TRBD1 (5 bases). Trimming cost V 1 base and J 3 bases, with 10 bases left between them. CDR3 length: 15 residues. CDR1 and CDR2 from the germline V gene are SNHLY and FYNNEI. CDR3 sequence (DNA): TGTGCCAGCAGTGAAGGGGCAGGGAGTGGAAACACCATATATTTT. Encoded protein: CASSEGAGSGNTIYF.

This clonotype was seen repeatedly, ten times or more. This chain joins TRBV2 and TRBJ2-1; TRBD2 agrees at 8 bases. Germline lookup yields CDR1 SNHLY and CDR2 FYNNEI. V shed 6 bases and J 9 bases; nucleotides not matched to a gene: 10. The CDR3 has 14 amino acids. CDR3 region: CASRMGLEGIEQFF. The CDR3 DNA is TGTGCCAGCAGAATGGGACTAGAAGGTATTGAGCAGTTCTTC.

The J gene is TRBJ2-1, the V gene TRBV15, with D perhaps TRBD2 (6 bases). V lost 2 bases and J 5 bases, leaving 10 bases between the germline ends. The length of the CDR3 is 14 residues. CDR1 and CDR2 from the germline V gene are LNHNV and YYDKDF (reference sequence). The CDR3 DNA reads as TGTGCCACCAGCAGAACCAGGGAGGACAATGAGCAGTTCTTC. This gives the protein CATSRTREDNEQFF.

The V call is TRBV11-2, the J call TRBJ2-5; 7 nucleotides align to TRBD2. Germline lookup yields CDR1 SGHAT and CDR2 FQNNGV. The trim removed 2 bases at V and 5 bases at J, leaving 14 bases unmatched. This CDR3 contains 17 residues. The CDR3 loop reads CASSLTPTSGGLETQYF. Here the CDR3 DNA reads TGTGCCAGCAGCTTAACCCCCACTTCGGGAGGTTTGGAGACCCAGTACTTC.

The chain has TRBV25-1 and TRBJ2-1, with a weak D call TRBD2 (6 bases). The CDR3 runs 13 residues. V was cut by 8 bases and J by 6 bases, with 14 bases left in between. Germline assignment: CDR1 MGHDK and CDR2 SYGVNS. DNA of the CDR3: TGTGCCAGCCATCCCCAGGGAGGCAATGAGCAGTTCTTC. Residues: CASHPQGGNEQFF.

About this clonotype itself: The junction does not match germline at one end; this may be a read error. The gene calls are TRBV7-2 and TRBJ2-3; 11 bases align to TRBD2. Germline loops: CDR1 SGHTA, CDR2 FQGNSA. The CDR3 length is 14 residues. The CDR3 sequence is CVSSLAGGPDTQYF. CDR3 coding DNA: TGTGTCAGCAGCTTAGCGGGGGGGCCTGATACGCAGTATTTT.

On this clonotype itself: Germline is not matched at one junction end, which may reflect a read error. The gene calls are TRBV5-1 and TRBJ2-6; either TRBD1 or TRBD2 may supply D (5 bases each). The CDR3 contains 17 residues. Germline CDR1 SGHRS, CDR2 YFSETQ. This CDR3 reads CASGLSEGPPGANVLTF. DNA for the CDR3: TGCGCCAGCGGCTTGTCAGAGGGACCCCCTGGGGCCAACGTCCTGACTTTC.

This rearrangement joins TRBV6-1 to TRBJ1-1, with D possibly matching TRBD1 (5 bases). This CDR3 region has 18 residues. V was pared by 8 bases and J by 3 bases, with 28 bases between. CDR1 is MNHNS, CDR2 SASEGT, per germline. The CDR3 loop reads CASSLLIQALATDTEAFF. Here the CDR3 DNA reads TGTGCCAGCTCACTTCTAATACAGGCCTTGGCCACCGACACTGAAGCTTTCTTT.

This clonotype was counted between two and nine times. The gene calls are TRBV2 and TRBJ2-7, with a weak D call TRBD1 (5 bases). The CDR3 is 14 residues long. Trimming stripped 5 bases from V and 7 bases from J, with 18 bases between. Germline assignment: CDR1 SNHLY and CDR2 FYNNEI. The CDR3 loop reads CASSSYPKGVEQYF. The CDR3 DNA is TGTGCCAGCAGTTCCTATCCAAAAGGGGTAGAGCAGTACTTC.

V gene TRBV10-3 combines with J gene TRBJ2-5; unclear D gene. With 2 bases removed from V and 3 bases from J, the gap between germline ends came to 10 bases. Looked up from germline, CDR1 is ENHRY and CDR2 is SYGVKD. This CDR3 has 14 amino acids. The CDR3 nucleotides are TGTGCCATCAGTGAGGTGTCTGCCGAAGAGACCCAGTACTTC. Translated: CAISEVSAEETQYF.

This chain links TRBV2 with TRBJ2-5; 8 bases fit TRBD1. Losses at the gene ends were 8 bases for V and 7 bases for J; bases not matched to a gene: 9. The length of the CDR3 is 13 residues. The germline V gene has CDR1 SNHLY and CDR2 FYNNEI. CDR3 nucleotide sequence: TGTGCCAGCTCCGCGGACAGGGTTGGGACCCAGTACTTC. Amino acid sequence: CASSADRVGTQYF.

This clonotype showed up just a few times. The V and J genes are TRBV20-1 and TRBJ2-3; TRBD2 agrees at 8 bases. The germline gives CDR1 DFQATT, CDR2 SNEGSKA (reference sequence). The CDR3 length is 16 residues. V lost 4 bases and J lost 10; bases outside the gene matches: 19. In nucleotides, the CDR3 is TGCAGTGCTATCGGGCGTGGGGATAGCGGGAACGGGCCGCAGTATTTT. Translation: CSAIGRGDSGNGPQYF.